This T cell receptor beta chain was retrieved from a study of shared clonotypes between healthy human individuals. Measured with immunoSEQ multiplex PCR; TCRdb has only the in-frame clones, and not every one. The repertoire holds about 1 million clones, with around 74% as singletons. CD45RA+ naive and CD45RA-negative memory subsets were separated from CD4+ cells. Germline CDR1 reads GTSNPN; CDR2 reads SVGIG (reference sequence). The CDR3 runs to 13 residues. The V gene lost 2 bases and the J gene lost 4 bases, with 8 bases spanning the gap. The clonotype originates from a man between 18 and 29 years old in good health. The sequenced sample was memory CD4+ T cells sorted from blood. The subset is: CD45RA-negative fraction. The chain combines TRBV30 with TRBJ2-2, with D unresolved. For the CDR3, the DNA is TGTGCCTGGAGTCCTATGCCCACCGGGGAGCTGTTTTTT. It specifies CAWSPMPTGELFF. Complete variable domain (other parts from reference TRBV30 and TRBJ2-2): SQTIHQWPATLVQPVGSPLSLECTVEGTSNPNLYWYRQAAGRGLQLLFYSVGIGQISSEVPQNLSASRPQDRQFILSSKKLLLSDSGFYLCAWSPMPTGELFFGEGSRLTVL.